The 22 T cell receptor beta chains listed next were all sequenced from one sample in a study of cytomegalovirus exposure and HLA in healthy donors. Only in-frame clones appear in the TCRdb table, and some are missing; sequencing was by immunoSEQ multiplex PCR. Of 90,000 to 150,000 clones in the sample, more than 70% were seen once. Sequencing input: PBMCs. The receptors stem from a woman aged 25-40 years in good health and CMV-seronegative.

The chain is built from TRBV7-9 and TRBJ2-2, with D unclear. The CDR3 sequence is 11 residues long. V lost 6 bases to trimming and J lost 9 bases, with 8 bases between them. Germline V lookup: CDR1 SEHNR, CDR2 FQNEAQ (reference sequence). DNA for the CDR3: TGTGCCAGCAGTCCAGGCTGGGAGCTGTTTTTT. It translates to CASSPGWELFF.

This chain links TRBV14 with TRBJ1-4; D possibly corresponds to TRBD1 (5 bases). From germline, CDR1 is SGHDN and CDR2 FVKESK. The V gene lost 2 bases and the J gene lost 6 bases, with 25 bases spanning the gap. This CDR3 is built from 19 residues. The CDR3 DNA is TGTGCCAGCAGCCAAACCGGGCAACTAAGTCCATGGGGGGATGAAAAACTGTTTTTT. Protein sequence: CASSQTGQLSPWGDEKLFF.

J is TRBJ2-3 and V is TRBV10-3; tentative D call: TRBD2 (6 bases). The germline gives CDR1 ENHRY, CDR2 SYGVKD. CDR3 length equals 15 residues. The V gene lost 10 bases and the J gene lost 0 bases, with 17 bases spanning the gap. The CDR3 sequence is CATLTTAGSTDTQYF. The CDR3 DNA reads TGTGCCACCCTCACCACGGCGGGGAGCACAGATACGCAGTATTTT.

This clone was recorded only once. This CDR3 is CASSYSERGAPEQYF. The CDR3 bases are TGTGCCAGCAGTTACTCTGAGCGGGGGGCCCCAGAGCAGTACTTC. The J gene is TRBJ2-7, the V gene TRBV6-5; 9 bases are a match to TRBD2. The CDR3 is 15 amino acids. V dropped 0 bases and J dropped 7; count of bases not matched to a gene: 7. From germline, CDR1 is MNHEY and CDR2 SVGAGI.

The chain combines TRBV27 with TRBJ1-2; TRBD1 aligns across 8 bases. The J segment lost 4 bases and the V segment lost 5 bases, leaving 3 bases of the junction unmatched. Per germline, CDR1 MNHEY and CDR2 SMNVEV (reference sequence). This CDR3 spans 13 amino acids. CDR3 residues: CASSQGAFYGYTF. CDR3 nucleotides: TGTGCCAGCAGTCAGGGGGCTTTCTATGGCTACACCTTC.

V gene TRBV7-9 combines with J gene TRBJ1-5; no clear D gene. V lost 3 bases and J lost 4, with 7 bases in between. The CDR3 contains 13 residues. Looked up from germline, CDR1 is SEHNR and CDR2 is FQNEAQ (reference sequence). The chain's CDR3 is CASSFGQNQPQHF. DNA for the CDR3: TGTGCCAGCAGCTTTGGGCAGAATCAGCCCCAGCATTTT.

V is TRBV5-1 and J is TRBJ2-5; 8 bases agree with TRBD1. This CDR3 is built from 13 residues. Losses at the gene ends were 3 bases for V and 4 bases for J; bases not matched to a gene: 2. The germline CDR1 and CDR2 sequences are SGHRS and YFSETQ. The chain's CDR3 is CASSSQGGETQYF. CDR3 nucleotide sequence: TGCGCCAGCAGCTCACAGGGGGGAGAGACCCAGTACTTC.

The V call is TRBV7-8, the J call TRBJ2-1; 8 bases agree with TRBD1. The CDR3 is 16 amino acids. After removal of 2 bases from V and 6 bases from J, the junction contained 9 bases not matched to a gene. Germline assignment: CDR1 SGHVS and CDR2 FQNEAQ. The CDR3 region is CASSLRGTGVLNEQFF. DNA of the CDR3: TGTGCCAGCAGCTTAAGGGGGACAGGAGTCCTCAATGAGCAGTTCTTC.

This clone was recorded once. This chain uses TRBV29-1 with TRBJ2-7; D is uncertain. Trimming removed 5 bases at V and 2 bases at J, with 13 bases between. Germline V CDR1 and CDR2: SQVTM, ANQGSEA. This CDR3 is 13 amino acids long. The DNA of the CDR3 is TGCAGCGTTTTAACAGCCTCAACCTACGAGCAGTACTTC. This sequence encodes CSVLTASTYEQYF.

CDR3 nucleotide sequence: TGCGCCAGCAGCTTGGTAACCCAGAGGGACACCGGGGAGCTGTTTTTT. It translates to CASSLVTQRDTGELFF. The genes are TRBV5-1 and TRBJ2-2, with D perhaps TRBD2 (5 bases). The CDR3 contains 16 residues. CDR1 is SGHRS, CDR2 YFSETQ, per germline. V was clipped by 0 bases and J by 3 bases, with 12 bases between them.

This sequence joins TRBV27 and TRBJ1-6; 7 nucleotides align to TRBD1. Per germline, CDR1 MNHEY and CDR2 SMNVEV (reference sequence). CDR3 length: 16 amino acids. Trimming took 2 bases from V and 7 from J; bases not matched to a gene: 8. CDR3 loop: CASSLPRQGGNSPLHF. As DNA, the CDR3 is TGTGCCAGCAGTTTACCGCGACAGGGTGGAAATTCACCCCTCCACTTT.

J is TRBJ2-2 and V is TRBV5-4; 7 nucleotides align to TRBD1. The V gene's germline CDR1 is SGHNT and CDR2 YYREEE (reference sequence). V lost 1 base, J lost 1 base, and 4 bases stayed unmatched. The CDR3 spans 16 residues. The CDR3: CASSLLRTGNTGELFF. The CDR3 DNA sequence: TGTGCCAGCAGCTTGTTGAGGACAGGGAACACCGGGGAGCTGTTTTTT.

The rearrangement links TRBV11-3 to TRBJ1-1, with 10 bases that match TRBD1. V shed 5 bases and J 0 bases; nucleotides not matched to a gene: 9. Germline V gene data show CDR1 as SGHNT and CDR2 as YENEEA. This CDR3 is built from 17 residues. The CDR3 DNA is TGTGCCAGCAGCCCTCGGACAGGGGGGAAGGTGAACACTGAAGCTTTCTTT. Translated: CASSPRTGGKVNTEAFF.

The rearrangement joins TRBV6-5 to TRBJ2-7; 11 bases are a match to TRBD1. With V trimmed by 0 bases and J by 3 bases, 4 bases remained unmatched. CDR3 length: 16 residues. Germline V CDR1 and CDR2: MNHEY, SVGAGI. The CDR3 sequence is CASSYSPGQGVYEQYF. In DNA, the CDR3 is TGTGCCAGCAGTTACTCGCCGGGACAGGGGGTCTACGAGCAGTACTTC.

J is TRBJ1-5 and V is TRBV2; D uncertain. Germline values: CDR1 SNHLY, CDR2 FYNNEI. The CDR3 runs to 15 residues. V lost 6 bases and J 0 bases, leaving 12 bases between the germline ends. For the CDR3, the DNA is TGTGCCAGCAGCCCTCCCGGAGGTAGCAATCAGCCCCAGCATTTT. It encodes CASSPPGGSNQPQHF.

The rearrangement uses TRBV18 and TRBJ2-7; 7 nucleotides match TRBD1. Unmatched junction bases numbered 4, after V lost 3 bases and J lost 2 bases. Germline CDR1 reads KGHSH; CDR2 reads LQKENI. CDR3 length: 14 amino acids. The CDR3 spells CASSPRGPTYEQYF. CDR3 nucleotide sequence: TGTGCCAGCTCACCGAGGGGGCCCACCTACGAGCAGTACTTC.

This clone was observed a handful of times. The gene calls are TRBV11-1 and TRBJ1-2; TRBD1 matches 8 bases. The CDR3 contains 13 residues. The germline gives CDR1 SGHAT, CDR2 FQDESV (reference sequence). The junction had 4 bases not matched to a gene; V was cut back by 5 bases and J by 5 bases. The CDR3 region has the DNA TGTGCCAGCAGCCCCGACAGGGGTTATGGCTACACCTTC. Its protein is CASSPDRGYGYTF.

The gene calls are TRBV19 and TRBJ2-7; 9 bases align to TRBD1. This CDR3 region has 13 residues. Germline CDR1 LNHDA, CDR2 SQIVND (reference sequence). Unmatched junction bases numbered 6, after V lost 5 bases and J lost 7 bases. This CDR3 reads CASSPRDRVEQYF. In DNA form, the CDR3 reads TGTGCCAGTAGTCCCCGGGACAGGGTTGAGCAGTACTTC.

The chain combines TRBV7-2 with TRBJ2-3; 13 bases align to TRBD2. V lost 0 bases, J lost 0 bases, and 3 bases stayed unmatched. CDR1 is SGHTA and CDR2 is FQGNSA in the germline V gene. The CDR3 sequence is 18 residues long. The DNA for the CDR3 is TGTGCCAGCAGCTTAGCGGGGGGACTAGCGGGGAGCACAGATACGCAGTATTTT. Translating it yields CASSLAGGLAGSTDTQYF.

The chain links TRBV7-6 to TRBJ2-7; 8 positions match TRBD2. This CDR3 has 15 amino acids. Looked up from germline, CDR1 is SGHVS and CDR2 is FNYEAQ. With V trimmed by 2 bases and J by 7 bases, 10 bases remained unmatched. The CDR3 coding sequence is TGTGCCAGCAGCTTACGGGGGGGGCCAGTCCGGGAGCAGTACTTC. This codes for CASSLRGGPVREQYF.

The chain employs TRBV5-1 and TRBJ2-1; 14 positions agree with TRBD2. Germline V CDR1 and CDR2: SGHRS, YFSETQ. The CDR3 runs to 20 residues. J was trimmed by 0 bases and V by 3 bases; bases with no gene match: 11. The DNA for the CDR3 is TGCGCCAGCAGCTCCTCTAGGGGGACTAGCGGGGGATTCTCCTACAATGAGCAGTTCTTC. Amino acid sequence: CASSSSRGTSGGFSYNEQFF.

This clone was found once. The chain joins TRBV7-8 to TRBJ2-1, with TRBD2 matching over 12 bases. The CDR3 spans 18 residues. V lost 5 bases, J lost 6 bases, and 14 bases stayed unmatched. The germline V gene has CDR1 SGHVS and CDR2 FQNEAQ. In DNA form, the CDR3 reads TGTGCCAGCAGCGGAGGACTAGCGGGGCGGCTTGTCTTCAATGAGCAGTTCTTC. This sequence encodes CASSGGLAGRLVFNEQFF.